A selection of T cell receptor beta chains follows, all from one sample in a study of CD8 T cells in ankylosing spondylitis. MiXCR, run by TCRdb on the 5' RACE reads, gives a single entry per CDR3 protein. The sample consists of approximately 45,000 distinct CDR3 sequences, 4% of them appearing once. Sequences were obtained from blood, either unsorted or a sorted T cell fraction (not recorded which). These receptors were obtained from a female donor with ankylosing spondylitis or in good health (not recorded which). Each CDR3 is given with its conserved first and last residue. The D gene is left open where the match is weak. Rows may omit the clone size; those that give it use once, few, many or a size class.

16 many TRBJ2-3 TRBD2 TRBV9 TGTGCCAGCAGCGTAGTCGGTAGCGGGGGATCATATACGCAGTATTTT CASSVVGSGGSYTQYF
15 few TRBJ2-1 NA TRBV9 TGTGCCAGCAGCGCCCGACAGGCTTCCTACAATGAGCAGTTCTTC CASSARQASYNEQFF
16 many TRBJ2-7 TRBD1 TRBV9 TGTGCCAGCAGCCCCCGAGGATCAGGGACAGCCTACGAGCAGTACTTC CASSPRGSGTAYEQYF
12 many TRBJ2-2 NA TRBV9 TGTGCCAGCAGCGTAGGGGCAGCGAAGCTGTTTTTT CASSVGAAKLFF
13 many TRBJ1-1 NA TRBV9 TGTGCCAGCAGCGTCCAGTGGCACACTGAAGCTTTCTTT CASSVQWHTEAFF
15 many TRBJ1-2 NA TRBV21-1 TGTGCCAGCAGCAAAGACTGGCCAGGGGTCGATGGCTACACCTTC CASSKDWPGVDGYTF
11 many TRBJ1-2 NA TRBV9 TGTGCCAGCAGCAGATCTTCGGGCTACACCTTC CASSRSSGYTF
16 many TRBJ1-4 NA TRBV9 TGTGCCAGCAGCCCCCGGGGGGCTGGAACTAATGAAAAACTGTTTTTT CASSPRGAGTNEKLFF
13 many TRBJ1-3 NA TRBV9 TGTGCCAGCAGCGTAGTGCCTGGAAACACCATATATTTT CASSVVPGNTIYF
15 many TRBJ2-1 NA TRBV9 TGTGCCAGCAGCGGGATCGGAGCGGATTACAATGAGCAGTTCTTC CASSGIGADYNEQFF
14 many TRBJ1-1 NA TRBV9 TGTGCCAGCAGCGTAGTCTCAGGGGTAACTGAAGCTTTCTTT CASSVVSGVTEAFF
14 many TRBJ2-7 NA TRBV9 TGTGCCAGCAGCGTCACTTTAGGAGGGATCGAGCAGTACTTC CASSVTLGGIEQYF
15 many TRBJ2-7 NA TRBV9 TGTGCCAGCAGCGTAGGTCGTGCTGGGTCCTACGAGCAGTACTTC CASSVGRAGSYEQYF
15 medium-sized TRBJ1-4 NA TRBV9 TGTGCCAGCAGCGTTAGTACCTCCTCGGATGAAAAACTGTTTTTT CASSVSTSSDEKLFF
16 many TRBJ2-1 NA TRBV9 TGTGCCAGCAGCGTAGACCGGGGTTCTTCCTACAATGAGCAGTTCTTC CASSVDRGSSYNEQFF
15 many TRBJ1-4 NA TRBV9 TGTGCCAGCAGCCCTCAGATTGGGGTAGGAGAAAAACTGTTTTTT CASSPQIGVGEKLFF
18 NA TRBJ2-6 NA TRBV9 TGTGCCAGCAGCGTAGGACCGGGGGCTACCTCTGGGGCCAACGTCCTGACTTTC CASSVGPGATSGANVLTF
13 many TRBJ2-5 NA TRBV9 TGTGCCAGCACTGGGGGGGCACAAGAGACCCAGTACTTC CASTGGAQETQYF
16 many TRBJ1-2 TRBD1 TRBV9 TGTGCCAGCAGCACCCACGGACAGGGACTCAACTATGGCTACACCTTC CASSTHGQGLNYGYTF
17 many TRBJ2-2 TRBD2 TRBV9 TGTGCCAGCAGCGTAGCTTCGCGGGGGGCAAAGACCGGGGAGCTGTTTTTT CASSVASRGAKTGELFF
14 many TRBJ2-3 NA TRBV9 TGTGCCAGCAGCGTAGCGGGACAAACAGATACGCAGTATTTT CASSVAGQTDTQYF
16 many TRBJ1-1 TRBD1 TRBV9 TGTGCCAGCAGCGGGACAGGAGGGCTTGGGAACACTGAAGCTTTCTTT CASSGTGGLGNTEAFF
14 many TRBJ2-7 NA TRBV9 TGTGCCAGCAGCGTAGCTTCAGGGTCCTACGAGCAGTACTTC CASSVASGSYEQYF
16 many TRBJ1-2 TRBD1 TRBV9 TGTGCCAGCAGCGAGCGACAGGGCCAAACCCTATATGGCTACACCTTC CASSERQGQTLYGYTF
14 many TRBJ2-2 NA TRBV9 TGTGCCAGCAGCGTAGAGGCAGGGACCGGGGAGCTGTTTTTT CASSVEAGTGELFF
15 many TRBJ1-4 TRBD1 TRBV9 TGTGCCAGCAGCGCGCGGACAGGGACTAATGGAAAACTGTTTTTT CASSARTGTNGKLFF
15 many TRBJ2-7 NA TRBV9 TGTGCCAGCAGCCCCCAAGCGCTCTCCTCCTACGAGCAGTACTTC CASSPQALSSYEQYF
15 many TRBJ2-3 NA TRBV9 TGTGCCAGCAGCGTAGTTGGGGAAACCACAGATACGCAGTATTTT CASSVVGETTDTQYF
15 many TRBJ1-1 NA TRBV9 TGTGCCAGCAGCCCAGTCGAGGTCTTGAACACTGAAGCTTTCTTT CASSPVEVLNTEAFF
15 many TRBJ2-2 TRBD2 TRBV9 TGTGCCAGCAGCGAGAGGGAGGGTTTCTCCGGGGAGCTGTTTTTT CASSEREGFSGELFF
14 many TRBJ2-2 TRBD1 TRBV9 TGTGCCAGCAGCGTCGGGGGACAGGTCGGGGAGCTGTTTTTT CASSVGGQVGELFF
16 many TRBJ2-5 NA TRBV9 TGTGCCAGCAGCGTAGTCGGGGGGCCGTGGGGGGAGACCCAGTACTTC CASSVVGGPWGETQYF
14 many TRBJ2-1 NA TRBV9 TGTGCCAGCAGCGTAGATTTGGTGGCGAATGAGCAGTTCTTC CASSVDLVANEQFF
14 many TRBJ2-7 NA TRBV9 TGTGCCAGCAGCCCTGATAGTGTATCCTACGAGCAGTACTTC CASSPDSVSYEQYF
15 NA TRBJ2-1 NA TRBV9 TGTGCCAGCAGTCCTTCGTCCGGGACCCCTAATGAGCAGTTCTTC CASSPSSGTPNEQFF
14 many TRBJ2-7 TRBD1 TRBV9 TGTGCCAGCAGCGTAGGAGGGACAGCGTACGAGCAGTACTTC CASSVGGTAYEQYF
17 many TRBJ1-5 NA TRBV4-3 TGCGCCAGCAGCCAAGGGGGCTACAGGGATAGCAATCAGCCCCAGCATTTT CASSQGGYRDSNQPQHF
14 many TRBJ2-3 TRBD2 TRBV9 TGTGCCAGCAGCGTACTAGCGGGCACAGATACGCAGTATTTT CASSVLAGTDTQYF